This TCR beta chain is drawn from a study of CD8 T cells in Susac syndrome. Study-wide findings and caveats: Acknowledgment was made by the study that its TCR sequencing and HLA analysis involved a relatively small number of individuals.

RNA amounts of about 0.5 to 1 ug underwent reverse transcription with random hexamers. TCRdb reprocessed the immunoSEQ multiplex PCR reads via MiXCR and lists one record per CDR3 protein. The sample holds 150,000 to 200,000 distinct CDR3 sequences, about 90% seen once. Note on this clonotype: Its antigen remains unknown.

The source material was CD4+ T cells from PBMCs. The origin of this receptor is a human donor in good health.

The CDR3 here is CSAPMLAGLTDTQYF. The CDR3 DNA follows: TGCAGTGCTCCCATGCTAGCGGGGCTCACAGATACGCAGTATTTT. This chain joins TRBV20-1 and TRBJ2-3; TRBD2 aligns across 9 bases. In germline, CDR1 is DFQATT, CDR2 SNEGSKA (reference sequence). The V gene end was trimmed by 5 bases and the J gene end by 2 bases; junction bases not matched to a gene: 8. The CDR3 is made up of 15 amino acids.